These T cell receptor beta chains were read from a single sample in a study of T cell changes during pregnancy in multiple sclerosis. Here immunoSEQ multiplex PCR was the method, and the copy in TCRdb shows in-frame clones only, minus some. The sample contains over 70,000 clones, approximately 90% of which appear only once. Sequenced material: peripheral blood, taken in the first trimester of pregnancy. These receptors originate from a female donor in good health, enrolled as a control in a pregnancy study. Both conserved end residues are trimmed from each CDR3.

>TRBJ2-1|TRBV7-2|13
ASSLMTGSYNEQF
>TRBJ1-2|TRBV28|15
ASSLHRGQADNYGYT
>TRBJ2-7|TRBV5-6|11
ASSLGANYEQY
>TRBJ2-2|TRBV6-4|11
ASRGTGPGELF
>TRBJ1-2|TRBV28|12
ATHTGDTNYGYT
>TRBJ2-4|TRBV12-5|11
ASGLGGLGIQY
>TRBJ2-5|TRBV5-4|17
ASSSTGTGRYSMLVTQY
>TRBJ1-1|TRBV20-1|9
SGGVNTEAF
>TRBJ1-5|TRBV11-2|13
ASSPGAGRNQPQH
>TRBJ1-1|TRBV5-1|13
ASSLGQVGNTEAF
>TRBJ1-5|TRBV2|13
ASSRDRSFNQPQH
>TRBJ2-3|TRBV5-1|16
ASSILAGAPPSTDTQY
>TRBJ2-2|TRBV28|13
ASSWWTSNTGELF
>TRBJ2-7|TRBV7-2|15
ASSLARRVLSSYEQY
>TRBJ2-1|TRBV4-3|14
ASSHRTSGGNNEQF
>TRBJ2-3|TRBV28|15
ASSGTSGAASTDTQY
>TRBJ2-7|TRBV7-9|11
ASSTQTGNEQY
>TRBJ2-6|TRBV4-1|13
ASSQELSGANVLT
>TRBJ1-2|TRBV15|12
ATSADRASYGYT
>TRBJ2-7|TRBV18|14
ASSSLREIGSYEQY
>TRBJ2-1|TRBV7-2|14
ASSLAVAPPNNEQF
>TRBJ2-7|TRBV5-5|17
ASSIRQGTSGGGGYEQY
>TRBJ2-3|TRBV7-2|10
ASKLFTDTQY
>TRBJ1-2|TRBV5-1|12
ASTTSWALSSYT
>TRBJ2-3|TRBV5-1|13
ASSLVPQSTDTQY
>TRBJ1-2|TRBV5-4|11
ASSLQGTYGYT
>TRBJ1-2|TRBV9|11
ASSEDRGSSYT
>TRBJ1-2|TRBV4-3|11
ASSQDLEDGYT
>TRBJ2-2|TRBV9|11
ASSLASAGELF
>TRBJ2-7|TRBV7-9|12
ASSLEGVQDEQY
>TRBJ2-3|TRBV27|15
ASRWGSGTSSTDTQY
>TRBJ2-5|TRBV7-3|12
ASSLGGGRETQY
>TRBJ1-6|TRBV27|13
ASGGGANYNSPLH
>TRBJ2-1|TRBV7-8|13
ASSSLDRADNEQF
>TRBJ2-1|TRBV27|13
ASSKPGLVSGEQF
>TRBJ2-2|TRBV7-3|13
ASSLGTVETGELF
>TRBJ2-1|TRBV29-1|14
SVDPPGSSSYNEQF
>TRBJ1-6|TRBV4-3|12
ASSLGQSNSPLH
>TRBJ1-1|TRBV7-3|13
ASSLQPGHLSEAF
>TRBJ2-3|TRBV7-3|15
ASSLTPGIYSTDTQY
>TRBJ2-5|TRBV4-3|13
ASSQERRYQETQY
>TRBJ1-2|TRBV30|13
AWRNSGFVAQGYT
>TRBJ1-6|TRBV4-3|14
ASSQDQGTKNSPLH
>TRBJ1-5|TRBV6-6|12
ASSLRTGNQPQH
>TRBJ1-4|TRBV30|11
AWNGQGPEKLF
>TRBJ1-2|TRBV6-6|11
ASRRTGQAGYT
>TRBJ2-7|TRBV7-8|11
ASSLGGSREQY
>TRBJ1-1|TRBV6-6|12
ASSTLDRGTEAF
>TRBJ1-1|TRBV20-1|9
SASLDTEAF
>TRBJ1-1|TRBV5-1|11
ASSFSENTEAF
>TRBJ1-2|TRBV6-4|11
ASSGGRGYGYT
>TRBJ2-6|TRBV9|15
ASSSPVSGAGANVLT
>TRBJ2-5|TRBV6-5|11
ASSRQGERTQY
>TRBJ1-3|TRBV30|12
AWTLGQPGNTIY